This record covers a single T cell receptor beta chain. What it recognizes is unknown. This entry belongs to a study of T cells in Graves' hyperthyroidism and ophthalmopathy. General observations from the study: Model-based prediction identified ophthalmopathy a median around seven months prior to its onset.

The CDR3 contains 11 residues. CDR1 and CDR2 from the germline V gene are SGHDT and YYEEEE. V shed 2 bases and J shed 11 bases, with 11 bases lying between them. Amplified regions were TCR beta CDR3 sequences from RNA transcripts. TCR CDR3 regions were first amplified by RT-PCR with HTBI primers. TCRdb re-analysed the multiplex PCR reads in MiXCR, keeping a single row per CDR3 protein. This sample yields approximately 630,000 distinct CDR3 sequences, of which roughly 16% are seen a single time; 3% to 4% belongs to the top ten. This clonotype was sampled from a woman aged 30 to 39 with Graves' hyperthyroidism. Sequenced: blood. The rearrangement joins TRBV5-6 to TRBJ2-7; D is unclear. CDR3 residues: CASSLSGQEYF. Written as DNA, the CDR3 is TGTGCCAGCAGCTTAAGTGGGCAGGAGTACTTC.